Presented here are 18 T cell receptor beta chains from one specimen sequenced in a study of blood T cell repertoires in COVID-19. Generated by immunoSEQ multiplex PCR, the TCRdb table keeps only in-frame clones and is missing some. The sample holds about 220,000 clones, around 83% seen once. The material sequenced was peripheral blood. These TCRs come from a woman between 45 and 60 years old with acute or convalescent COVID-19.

The CDR3 loop is CASSLDSSGTSGRGPQFF. The CDR3 nucleotides read TGTGCCAGCAGCTTAGATTCGTCCGGGACTAGCGGGAGGGGGCCTCAGTTCTTC. This sequence joins TRBV11-2 and TRBJ2-1, with TRBD2 matching 16 bases. Per the germline V gene, CDR1 is SGHAT and CDR2 is FQNNGV. The CDR3 runs 18 residues. Trimming took 0 bases from V and 13 from J; bases not matched to a gene: 12. The variable domain in full, with the rest retrieved from reference TRBV11-2 and TRBJ2-1, is EAGVAQSPRYKIIEKRQSVAFWCNPISGHATLYWYQQILGQGPKLLIQFQNNGVVDDSQLPKDRFSAERLKGVDSTLKIQPAKLEDSAVYLCASSLDSSGTSGRGPQFFGPGTRLTVL.

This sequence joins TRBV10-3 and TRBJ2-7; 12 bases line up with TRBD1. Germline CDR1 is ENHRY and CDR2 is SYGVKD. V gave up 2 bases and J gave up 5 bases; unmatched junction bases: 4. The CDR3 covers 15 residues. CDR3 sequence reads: CAISEPGQGAHEQYF. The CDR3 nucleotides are TGTGCCATCAGTGAGCCGGGACAGGGGGCCCACGAGCAGTACTTC.

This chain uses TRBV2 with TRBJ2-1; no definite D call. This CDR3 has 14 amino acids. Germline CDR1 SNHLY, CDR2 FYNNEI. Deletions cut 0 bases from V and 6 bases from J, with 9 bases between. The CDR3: CASSEARHGNEQFF. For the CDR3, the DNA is TGTGCCAGCAGTGAAGCGCGGCACGGCAATGAGCAGTTCTTC.

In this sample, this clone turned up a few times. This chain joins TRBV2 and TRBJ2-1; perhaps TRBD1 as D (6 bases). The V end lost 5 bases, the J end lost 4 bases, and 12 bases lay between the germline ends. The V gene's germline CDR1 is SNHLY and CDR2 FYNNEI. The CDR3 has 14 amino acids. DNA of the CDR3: TGTGCCAGCAGTCTCCGAGGGGGTTACAATGAGCAGTTCTTC. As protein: CASSLRGGYNEQFF.

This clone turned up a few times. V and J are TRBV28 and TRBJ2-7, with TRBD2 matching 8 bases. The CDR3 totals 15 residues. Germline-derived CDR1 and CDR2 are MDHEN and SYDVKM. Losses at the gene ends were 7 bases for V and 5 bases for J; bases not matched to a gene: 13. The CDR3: CASTAGASGSHEQYF. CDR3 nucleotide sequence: TGTGCCAGCACCGCCGGGGCTAGCGGGTCCCACGAGCAGTACTTC.

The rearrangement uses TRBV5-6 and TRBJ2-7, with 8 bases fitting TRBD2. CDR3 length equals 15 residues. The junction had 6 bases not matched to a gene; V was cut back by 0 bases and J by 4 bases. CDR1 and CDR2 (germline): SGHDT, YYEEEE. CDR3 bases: TGTGCCAGCAGCTTGGGTCTAGCGGGCGGGTACGAGCAGTACTTC. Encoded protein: CASSLGLAGGYEQYF.

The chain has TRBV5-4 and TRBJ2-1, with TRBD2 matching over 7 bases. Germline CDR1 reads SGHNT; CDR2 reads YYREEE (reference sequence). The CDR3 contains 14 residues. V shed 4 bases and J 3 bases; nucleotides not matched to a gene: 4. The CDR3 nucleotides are TGTGCCAGCAGCCCAAGCGGGATCTACAATGAGCAGTTCTTC. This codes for CASSPSGIYNEQFF.

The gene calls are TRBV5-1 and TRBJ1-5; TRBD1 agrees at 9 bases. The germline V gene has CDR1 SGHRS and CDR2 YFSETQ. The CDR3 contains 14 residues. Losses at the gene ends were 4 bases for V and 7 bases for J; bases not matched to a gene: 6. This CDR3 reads CASSPTGGGQPQHF. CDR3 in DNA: TGCGCCAGCAGCCCCACAGGGGGCGGGCAGCCCCAGCATTTT.

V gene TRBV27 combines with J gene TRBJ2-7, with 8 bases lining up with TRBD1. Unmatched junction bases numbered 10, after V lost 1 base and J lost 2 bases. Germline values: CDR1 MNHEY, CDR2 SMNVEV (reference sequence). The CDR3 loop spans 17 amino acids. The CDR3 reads CASSLFRPGQGAYEQYF. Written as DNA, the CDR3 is TGTGCCAGCAGTTTATTTAGGCCCGGACAGGGCGCCTACGAGCAGTACTTC.

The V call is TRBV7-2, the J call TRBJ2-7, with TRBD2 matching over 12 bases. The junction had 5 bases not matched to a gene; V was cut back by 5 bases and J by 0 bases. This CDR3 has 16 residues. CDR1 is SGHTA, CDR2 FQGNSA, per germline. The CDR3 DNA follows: TGTGCCAGCAGCCAGAGGACTAGCGGGATCTCCTACGAGCAGTACTTC. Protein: CASSQRTSGISYEQYF. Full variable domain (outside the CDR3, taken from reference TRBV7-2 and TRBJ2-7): GAGVSQSPSNKVTEKGKDVELRCDPISGHTALYWYRQSLGQGLEFLIYFQGNSAPDKSGLPSDRFSAERTGGSVSTLTIQRTQQEDSAVYLCASSQRTSGISYEQYFGPGTRLTVT.

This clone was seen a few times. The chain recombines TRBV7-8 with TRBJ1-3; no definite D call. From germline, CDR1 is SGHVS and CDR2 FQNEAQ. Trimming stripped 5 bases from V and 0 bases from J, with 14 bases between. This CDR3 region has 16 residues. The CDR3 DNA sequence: TGTGCCAGCAGCGACAACACCGGCCACTCTGGAAACACCATATATTTT. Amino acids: CASSDNTGHSGNTIYF.

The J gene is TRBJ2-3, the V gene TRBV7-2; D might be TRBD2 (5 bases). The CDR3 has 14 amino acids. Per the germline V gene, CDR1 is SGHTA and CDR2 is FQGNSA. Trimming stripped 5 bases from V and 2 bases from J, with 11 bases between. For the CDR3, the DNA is TGTGCCAGCAGCCTTCTAGCCTACACAGATACGCAGTATTTT. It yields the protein CASSLLAYTDTQYF. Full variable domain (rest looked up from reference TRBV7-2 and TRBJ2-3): GAGVSQSPSNKVTEKGKDVELRCDPISGHTALYWYRQSLGQGLEFLIYFQGNSAPDKSGLPSDRFSAERTGGSVSTLTIQRTQQEDSAVYLCASSLLAYTDTQYFGPGTRLTVL.

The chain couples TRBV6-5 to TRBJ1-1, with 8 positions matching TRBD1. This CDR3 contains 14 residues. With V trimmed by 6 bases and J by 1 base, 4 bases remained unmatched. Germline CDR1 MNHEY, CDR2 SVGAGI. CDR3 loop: CASRGTGANTEAFF. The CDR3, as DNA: TGTGCCAGCAGAGGGACAGGCGCGAACACTGAAGCTTTCTTT.

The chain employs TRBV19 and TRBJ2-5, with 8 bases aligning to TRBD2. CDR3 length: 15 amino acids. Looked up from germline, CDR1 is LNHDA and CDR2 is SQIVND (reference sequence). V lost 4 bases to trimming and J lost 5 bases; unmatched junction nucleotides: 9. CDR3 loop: CASSNTRSGGETQYF. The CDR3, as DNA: TGTGCCAGTAGTAACACCCGCTCGGGGGGGGAGACCCAGTACTTC.

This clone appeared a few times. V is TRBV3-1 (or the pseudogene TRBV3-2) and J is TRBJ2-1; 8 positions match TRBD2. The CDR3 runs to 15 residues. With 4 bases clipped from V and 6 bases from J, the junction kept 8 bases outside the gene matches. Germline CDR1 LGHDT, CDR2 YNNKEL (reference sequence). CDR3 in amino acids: CASSPPTSVGNEQFF. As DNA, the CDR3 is TGTGCCAGCAGCCCCCCGACTAGCGTGGGCAATGAGCAGTTCTTC.

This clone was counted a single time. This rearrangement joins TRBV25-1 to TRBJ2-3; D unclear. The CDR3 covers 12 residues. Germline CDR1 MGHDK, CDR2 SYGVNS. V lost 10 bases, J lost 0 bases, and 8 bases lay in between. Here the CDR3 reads CATARSTDTQYF. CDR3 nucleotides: TGTGCCACCGCGAGGAGCACAGATACGCAGTATTTT.

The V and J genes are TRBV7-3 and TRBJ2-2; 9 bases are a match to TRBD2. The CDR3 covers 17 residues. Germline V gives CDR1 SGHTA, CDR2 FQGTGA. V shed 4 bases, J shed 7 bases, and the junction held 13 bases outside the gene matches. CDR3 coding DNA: TGTGCCAGCAGCTCCCGTAGCGGGAGCAAACCCATCGGGGAGCTGTTTTTT. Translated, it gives CASSSRSGSKPIGELFF.

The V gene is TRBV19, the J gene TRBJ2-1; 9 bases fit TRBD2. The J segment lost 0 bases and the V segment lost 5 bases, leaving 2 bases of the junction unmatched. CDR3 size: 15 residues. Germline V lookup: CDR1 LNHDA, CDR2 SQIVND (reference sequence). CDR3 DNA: TGTGCCAGTAGTGGTAGCGGGAGCTCCTACAATGAGCAGTTCTTC. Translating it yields CASSGSGSSYNEQFF.